This entry lists 2 T cell receptor beta chains sequenced from one sample in a study of T cell responses to AZD1222 COVID-19 vaccine. Here immunoSEQ multiplex PCR was the method, and the copy in TCRdb shows in-frame clones only, minus some. The repertoire holds 80,000 or so clones, with around 90% as singletons. Sequenced material: peripheral blood, taken on day 0 of AZD1222 vaccination. The receptor source for this set is an adult in good health.

J is TRBJ1-4 and V is TRBV6-5; the D gene is possibly TRBD1 (6 bases). Germline loops: CDR1 MNHEY, CDR2 SVGAGI. V was cut by 1 base and J by 5 bases, with 14 bases left in between. The CDR3 spans 16 residues. For the CDR3, the DNA is TGTGCCAGCAGTTACTTAACAGGGACCAGGAATGAAAAACTGTTTTTT. Protein: CASSYLTGTRNEKLFF.

The V call is TRBV27, the J call TRBJ2-7, with D maybe TRBD2 (5 bases). This CDR3 spans 18 amino acids. CDR1 MNHEY and CDR2 SMNVEV come from the germline V gene (reference sequence). The V gene lost 6 bases and the J gene lost 5 bases, with 29 bases spanning the gap. The CDR3 protein is CASRARPPGTREKDEQYF. As DNA, the CDR3 is TGTGCCAGCAGAGCTAGACCACCGGGAACAAGGGAGAAGGACGAGCAGTACTTC.